This is a list of T cell receptor beta chains from one sample in a study of blood T cells in healthy people across ages. MiXCR was run by TCRdb on the 5' RACE reads, yielding one entry per CDR3 protein. The sample lists approximately 800,000 distinct CDR3 sequences; approximately 24% were seen once. The data were also submitted as part of a second study, on T cells of mothers and their children.

The sample taken for sequencing was blood. All receptors derive from a boy aged 5-17 years in good health. Both conserved end residues are part of each CDR3. The D gene is left open where the match is weak. Clone sizes are given selectively: once, few, many, or a class where the clone is expanded.

clone_size,v_call,d_call,j_call,cdr3_nt,cdr3_aa
-,TRBV30,-,TRBJ2-5,TGTGCCTGGAATCGGGCTCTAGAGGAGACCCAGTACTTC,CAWNRALEETQYF
-,TRBV20-1,TRBD2,TRBJ2-1,TGCAGTGGGAAGCGGGGGGCTTACAATGAGCAGTTCTTC,CSGKRGAYNEQFF
few,TRBV7-9,TRBD2,TRBJ2-1,TGTGCCAGCAGCCCGAGCGGGGGGAGGTACAATGAGCAGTTCTTC,CASSPSGGRYNEQFF
-,TRBV6-2/TRBV6-3,TRBD2,TRBJ2-1,TGTGCCAGCAGTTTCCCCACTAGCGGGGGGGATGCTTCCTACAATGAGCAGTTCTTC,CASSFPTSGGDASYNEQFF
-,TRBV27,TRBD1,TRBJ2-7,TGTGCCAGCTCTCTTAGCAGGGGGCCGACCTACGAGCAGTACTTC,CASSLSRGPTYEQYF
-,TRBV6-2/TRBV6-3,TRBD2,TRBJ2-1,TGTGCCAGCAACCAATTAGCGGGGGCCAGCAATGAGCAGTTCTTC,CASNQLAGASNEQFF
-,TRBV14,-,TRBJ2-2,TGTGCCAGCAGCCAACAGCCGAACACCGGGGAGCTGTTTTTT,CASSQQPNTGELFF
few,TRBV6-2/TRBV6-3,TRBD2,TRBJ2-3,TGTGCCAGCAGTTACCCCCCGGGAGGAGTAGCAGATACGCAGTATTTT,CASSYPPGGVADTQYF
-,TRBV10-3,TRBD1,TRBJ1-3,TGTGCCATCAGTGAGGGGGACAGGGCTGGAAACACCATATATTTT,CAISEGDRAGNTIYF
-,TRBV6-1,TRBD2,TRBJ2-5,TGTGCCAGCGGCCGACTAGCGGGGGGGATCGGGGAGACCCAGTACTTC,CASGRLAGGIGETQYF
-,TRBV9,TRBD2,TRBJ2-1,TGTGCCAGCAGCGTAGTGGGAGCGGGAGCCTCCTACAATGAGCAGTTCTTC,CASSVVGAGASYNEQFF
-,TRBV11-2,-,TRBJ2-1,TGTGCCAGCACCCAGTACGGCGGTGACAATGAGCAGTTCTTC,CASTQYGGDNEQFF
-,TRBV7-9,-,TRBJ2-7,TGTGCCAGCAGCTCTTGGGCCCCTCGGCCTTACGAGCAGTACTTC,CASSSWAPRPYEQYF
-,TRBV7-9,-,TRBJ2-3,TGTGCCAGCAGCTTTTACGGGCAGGATACAGATACGCAGTATTTT,CASSFYGQDTDTQYF
-,TRBV30,TRBD1,TRBJ2-7,TGTGCCTGGACTGTACGGGACAGGCACTACGAGCAGTACTTC,CAWTVRDRHYEQYF
-,TRBV4-1,-,TRBJ1-2,TGCGCCAGCAGCCAGAGCGCCGTGATCGGGGGCTACACCTTC,CASSQSAVIGGYTF
-,TRBV25-1,TRBD1,TRBJ2-4,TGTGCCAGCAGTGAATCAGGGGGATTTCAGTACTTC,CASSESGGFQYF
few,TRBV3-1,-,TRBJ1-1,TGTGCCAGCAGCCCCACCTTCCCAGGGGTCGAGAACACTGAAGCTTTCTTT,CASSPTFPGVENTEAFF
-,TRBV28,-,TRBJ1-2,TGTGCCAGCATCTCAGGTGGGCTGGGCTACACCTTC,CASISGGLGYTF
-,TRBV9,-,TRBJ1-4,TGTGCCAGCAGCCCCTCCGGAGGGGAAAAACTGTTTTTT,CASSPSGGEKLFF
-,TRBV7-9,-,TRBJ2-1,-,CASSPLWTRSSYNEQFF
-,TRBV5-1,-,TRBJ1-1,TGCGGCAGCAGCGCGGACGGGCAGAACACTGAAGCTTTCTTT,CGSSADGQNTEAFF
-,TRBV20-1,-,TRBJ2-5,TGCAGTGCTGAAACAGGGTGGGAGGAGACCCAGTACTTC,CSAETGWEETQYF
-,TRBV6-6,TRBD2,TRBJ2-5,TGTGCCAGCAGTTACCTGGGACTAGCCCAAGAGACCCAGTACTTC,CASSYLGLAQETQYF
-,TRBV9,-,TRBJ1-6,TGTGCCAGCAGCGTATTGGGTAGCTCCTATAATTCACCCCTCCACTTT,CASSVLGSSYNSPLHF
few,TRBV3-1,-,TRBJ2-7,TGTGCCAGCAGCCAGGGCGTCAGCTCCTACGAGCAGTACTTC,CASSQGVSSYEQYF
-,TRBV6-1,-,TRBJ1-2,TGTGCCAGCAGGTACCGGGCAGCCTATGGCTACACCTTC,CASRYRAAYGYTF
-,TRBV6-5,-,TRBJ2-7,TGTGCCAGCAGCCCTAGGGGGACGAGAGCCTACGAGCAGTACTTC,CASSPRGTRAYEQYF
few,TRBV20-1,TRBD1,TRBJ1-1,TGCAGTGCTAGAGCCGCAGGGACAGGGGGGAACACTGAAGCTTTCTTT,CSARAAGTGGNTEAFF
many,TRBV11-2,TRBD2,TRBJ2-5,TGTGCCAGCAGCTTATTTTCGGGGGGGCAAGAGACCCAGTACTTC,CASSLFSGGQETQYF
few,TRBV4-1,TRBD1,TRBJ2-6,TGCGCCAGCAGCCAACCTAGACAGGGGGCCAGCTCTGGGGCCAACGTCCTGACTTTC,CASSQPRQGASSGANVLTF
-,TRBV5-1,TRBD1,TRBJ2-1,TGCGCCAGCAGCTCAGGGGACAGCCGCGGCAATGAGCAGTTCTTC,CASSSGDSRGNEQFF
-,TRBV27,TRBD1,TRBJ2-7,TGTGCCAGCAGGCTCGGACAGGGGGCTATTGAGCAGTACTTC,CASRLGQGAIEQYF
few,TRBV9,-,TRBJ2-1,TGTGCCAGCAGCACCGGGGCCTACAATGAGCAGTTCTTC,CASSTGAYNEQFF
-,TRBV5-1,TRBD1,TRBJ2-1,TGCGCCAGCAGGCAGGGACAGGCCGAGCCCTACAATGAGCAGTTCTTC,CASRQGQAEPYNEQFF
-,TRBV6-1,TRBD1,TRBJ1-3,TGTGCCAGCAGAGACACCGGGACAGGGTCTTTAGGGGTCAACACCATATATTTT,CASRDTGTGSLGVNTIYF
-,TRBV7-9,-,TRBJ1-1,TGTGCCAGCAGCTTCGTTTTTAGCGAAGCTTTCTTT,CASSFVFSEAFF
-,TRBV18,-,TRBJ1-2,TGTGCCAGCTCAATTTCCTACAGTGCCCACGACTATGGCTACACCTTC,CASSISYSAHDYGYTF
-,TRBV12-3/TRBV12-4,TRBD1,TRBJ1-4,TGTGCCAGCAGCCGGGCACAGGGGGTTATAGCAAAACTGTTTTTT,CASSRAQGVIAKLFF
-,TRBV3-1,TRBD1,TRBJ2-5,TGTGCCAGCACATTCGGGACAGGGGGCGAGACCAAGTACTTC,CASTFGTGGETKYF
few,TRBV15,-,TRBJ2-5,TGTGCCACCAGCAGAGGGACAGATGCCCGGCAGGCCCAGTACTTC,CATSRGTDARQAQYF
-,TRBV4-1,-,TRBJ1-5,TGCGCCAGCAGCCAAGGCCAGGAGGATCAGCCCCAGCATTTT,CASSQGQEDQPQHF
-,TRBV2,-,TRBJ1-1,TGTGCCAGCAGTGTCGGCAGGGTGGAGGGATTGAACACTGAAGCTTTCTTT,CASSVGRVEGLNTEAFF
-,TRBV14,TRBD1,TRBJ2-1,TGTGCCAGCAGCCATCGGGACAGGGTTTACAATGAGCAGTTCTTC,CASSHRDRVYNEQFF
-,TRBV5-1,TRBD2,TRBJ2-5,TGCGCCAGCAGCCTATCAGGTAGCGGGGGAGAGACCCAGTACTTC,CASSLSGSGGETQYF
-,TRBV5-1,-,TRBJ1-1,TGCGCCAGCAGCCGGCTCACCTTTGCGGACACTGAAGCTTTCTTT,CASSRLTFADTEAFF
-,TRBV24-1,-,TRBJ2-3,TGTGCCACCAGTGATCCCCGCCCGGGACATGCAGATACGCAGTATTTT,CATSDPRPGHADTQYF
few,TRBV29-1,-,TRBJ2-1,TGCAGCGTTGAAGCCGGGGACTGGGTCTACAATGAGCAGTTCTTC,CSVEAGDWVYNEQFF